The 4 T cell receptor beta chains reported below all come from one sample, sequenced in a study of shared clonotypes between healthy human individuals. TCRdb's copy holds only in-frame clones and misses some; the assay was immunoSEQ multiplex PCR. This table has around 440,000 clones, approximately 80% appearing once. Sequencing was carried out using PBMCs. The source of these receptors is a woman in her thirties or forties in good health. Some clones in this sample may be carry-over from other donors' samples.

The J gene is TRBJ2-7, the V gene TRBV4-3, with D possibly TRBD2 on 6 matching bases. The CDR3 spans 15 residues. Trimming took 1 base from V and 4 from J, leaving 14 bases between them. From germline, CDR1 is LGHNA and CDR2 YSLEER. CDR3 DNA sequence: TGCGCCAGCAGCCAAGCTTTCGGCCTAGCGTACGAGCAGTACTTC. Its protein product is CASSQAFGLAYEQYF.

The chain's CDR3 is CASSFRGSKETQYF. In nucleotides, the CDR3 is TGTGCCAGTTCTTTCCGGGGCTCTAAAGAGACCCAGTACTTC. The chain has TRBV6-1 and TRBJ2-5; D possibly matches TRBD1 or TRBD2 (5 bases each). This CDR3 has 14 residues. The germline V gene encodes CDR1 MNHNS and CDR2 SASEGT. The V end lost 9 bases, the J end lost 3 bases, and 17 bases lay between the germline ends.

This clone is a singleton in its sample. The rearrangement uses TRBV10-3 and TRBJ1-2; TRBD1 agrees at 7 bases. The CDR3 runs to 13 residues. Germline CDR1 ENHRY, CDR2 SYGVKD. The ends lost 6 bases at V and 8 bases at J; junction bases unmatched: 9. CDR3 loop: CAISLGQGDGYTF. As DNA, the CDR3 is TGTGCCATCAGCCTCGGGCAGGGGGACGGCTACACCTTC.

V usage is TRBV28 and J usage is TRBJ2-7; TRBD2 is a possible D gene (6 bases). Trimming removed 6 bases from V and 4 bases from J, with 19 bases in between. Germline V gene sequence: CDR1 MDHEN, CDR2 SYDVKM. The CDR3 length is 15 residues. Here the CDR3 reads CASSPGSVQEYEQYF. As DNA, the CDR3 is TGTGCCAGCAGCCCCGGGAGCGTCCAAGAGTACGAGCAGTACTTC.